This entry is about one T cell receptor (beta chain). The protocol was immunoSEQ multiplex PCR, while the TCRdb copy is restricted to in-frame clones and leaves out a portion. The sample holds about 600,000 clones, just over 75% seen once. These data originate in a study of shared clonotypes between healthy human individuals. Sequenced input: PBMCs. The origin of this receptor is a woman aged 40 to 55 in good health. Some clones in this sample may be carry-over from other donors' samples.

The CDR3 loop is CASSELGLANTGELFF. Written as DNA, the CDR3 is TGTGCCAGCAGTGAATTGGGACTAGCTAACACCGGGGAGCTGTTTTTT. The chain employs TRBV6-1 and TRBJ2-2; TRBD2 aligns across 9 bases. The length of the CDR3 is 16 residues. Germline V gene lookup returns CDR1 MNHNS and CDR2 SASEGT. V was clipped by 2 bases and J by 2 bases; unmatched bases: 3.